Listed below are T cell receptor beta chains from one sample, sequenced in a study of cytomegalovirus exposure and HLA in healthy donors. Measured with immunoSEQ multiplex PCR; TCRdb has only the in-frame clones, and not every one. The repertoire holds around 110,000 clones, with approximately 79% as singletons. Sequenced input: PBMCs. Receptor source: a man in his late teens or twenties in good health and CMV-seronegative. Each CDR3 is given with its conserved first and last residue. The D gene is left open where the match is weak. The listing skips clone size in some rows; elsewhere it reads once, few, many or a size class.

J gene: TRBJ1-1
D gene: -
V gene: TRBV5-4
CDR3 length: 14
clone size: -
CDR3 protein: CASSSDTLNTEAFF
CDR3 DNA: TGTGCCAGCAGCTCTGACACGTTGAACACTGAAGCTTTCTTT

J gene: TRBJ2-1
D gene: -
V gene: TRBV5-6
CDR3 length: 15
clone size: -
CDR3 protein: CASSFGTSVRNEQFF
CDR3 DNA: TGTGCCAGCAGCTTCGGGACATCGGTCCGCAATGAGCAGTTCTTC

J gene: TRBJ2-1
D gene: TRBD2
V gene: TRBV2
CDR3 length: 14
clone size: -
CDR3 protein: CASTRGGSYNEQFF
CDR3 DNA: TGTGCCAGCACCCGCGGGGGATCCTACAATGAGCAGTTCTTC

J gene: TRBJ2-7
D gene: -
V gene: TRBV4-1
CDR3 length: 13
clone size: -
CDR3 protein: CASSAPGDPEQYF
CDR3 DNA: TGCGCCAGCAGCGCCCCAGGGGATCCCGAGCAGTACTTC

J gene: TRBJ2-3
D gene: TRBD2
V gene: TRBV6-1
CDR3 length: 15
clone size: few
CDR3 protein: CASRTQRGGEDTQYF
CDR3 DNA: TGTGCCAGCAGGACCCAGCGGGGGGGCGAGGATACGCAGTATTTT

J gene: TRBJ1-1
D gene: -
V gene: TRBV14
CDR3 length: 14
clone size: -
CDR3 protein: CASSQVYGGTEAFF
CDR3 DNA: TGTGCCAGCAGCCAAGTATACGGGGGAACTGAAGCTTTCTTT

J gene: TRBJ2-3
D gene: -
V gene: TRBV11-3
CDR3 length: 14
clone size: -
CDR3 protein: CASSLGQGKDTQYF
CDR3 DNA: TGTGCCAGCAGCTTAGGGCAGGGAAAGGATACGCAGTATTTT

J gene: TRBJ1-2
D gene: -
V gene: TRBV27
CDR3 length: 12
clone size: -
CDR3 protein: CASSLQGRDYTF
CDR3 DNA: TGTGCCAGCAGTTTACAGGGGAGGGACTACACCTTC

J gene: TRBJ2-5
D gene: -
V gene: TRBV5-6
CDR3 length: 13
clone size: -
CDR3 protein: CASSLGRRETQYF
CDR3 DNA: TGTGCCAGCAGCTTGGGAAGGAGGGAGACCCAGTACTTC

J gene: TRBJ2-7
D gene: -
V gene: TRBV5-6
CDR3 length: 13
clone size: few
CDR3 protein: CASSLATSYEQYF
CDR3 DNA: TGTGCCAGCAGCTTGGCCACCAGCTACGAGCAGTACTTC

J gene: TRBJ2-7
D gene: TRBD2
V gene: TRBV28
CDR3 length: 14
clone size: few
CDR3 protein: CASSSAGGAYEQYF
CDR3 DNA: TGTGCCAGCAGTTCGGCCGGGGGGGCCTACGAGCAGTACTTC

J gene: TRBJ1-3
D gene: -
V gene: TRBV7-2
CDR3 length: 18
clone size: once
CDR3 protein: CASSRDVTGLDSGNTIYF
CDR3 DNA: TGTGCCAGCAGCCGCGATGTGACAGGCCTTGACTCTGGAAACACCATATATTTT

J gene: TRBJ1-1
D gene: -
V gene: TRBV27
CDR3 length: 15
clone size: -
CDR3 protein: CASSFGRRGNTEAFF
CDR3 DNA: TGTGCCAGCAGTTTTGGTCGGCGGGGAAACACTGAAGCTTTCTTT

J gene: TRBJ1-1
D gene: -
V gene: TRBV2
CDR3 length: 14
clone size: few
CDR3 protein: CASSSRFQNTEAFF
CDR3 DNA: TGTGCCAGCAGTAGTCGGTTCCAGAACACTGAAGCTTTCTTT

J gene: TRBJ1-5
D gene: TRBD1
V gene: TRBV28
CDR3 length: 16
clone size: once
CDR3 protein: CASSFGTGSRNQPQHF
CDR3 DNA: TGTGCCAGCAGTTTCGGGACAGGGAGTCGCAATCAGCCCCAGCATTTT

J gene: TRBJ2-1
D gene: -
V gene: TRBV19
CDR3 length: 17
clone size: once
CDR3 protein: CASSISSQGMAYNEQFF
CDR3 DNA: TGTGCCAGTAGTATTAGCTCCCAGGGAATGGCCTACAATGAGCAGTTCTTC

J gene: TRBJ1-1
D gene: -
V gene: TRBV5-1
CDR3 length: 15
clone size: -
CDR3 protein: CASNLRGGADTEAFF
CDR3 DNA: TGCGCCAGCAACTTGAGGGGGGGCGCGGACACTGAAGCTTTCTTT

J gene: TRBJ2-7
D gene: TRBD1
V gene: TRBV11-2
CDR3 length: 15
clone size: -
CDR3 protein: CASSLAGTGSYEQYF
CDR3 DNA: TGTGCCAGCAGCTTAGCCGGGACAGGTTCCTACGAGCAGTACTTC

J gene: TRBJ2-2
D gene: -
V gene: TRBV4-3
CDR3 length: 18
clone size: -
CDR3 protein: CASSQVLGQWLMAGELFF
CDR3 DNA: TGCGCCAGCAGCCAAGTGCTGGGGCAATGGTTGATGGCCGGGGAGCTGTTTTTT

J gene: TRBJ2-7
D gene: TRBD2
V gene: TRBV15
CDR3 length: 14
clone size: -
CDR3 protein: CATSSRGGSYEQYF
CDR3 DNA: TGTGCCACCAGCAGTAGGGGCGGGAGCTACGAGCAGTACTTC

J gene: TRBJ2-7
D gene: TRBD1
V gene: TRBV18
CDR3 length: 15
clone size: -
CDR3 protein: CASSLAGTGAQEQYF
CDR3 DNA: TGTGCCAGCTCACTCGCCGGGACAGGGGCACAAGAGCAGTACTTC

J gene: TRBJ1-2
D gene: -
V gene: TRBV19
CDR3 length: 12
clone size: -
CDR3 protein: CASRMDSYGYTF
CDR3 DNA: TGTGCCAGTAGGATGGACTCCTATGGCTACACCTTC

J gene: TRBJ2-6
D gene: -
V gene: TRBV10-3
CDR3 length: 17
clone size: -
CDR3 protein: CAIKGMTVNSGANVLTF
CDR3 DNA: TGTGCCATCAAAGGGATGACAGTGAACTCTGGGGCCAACGTCCTGACTTTC

J gene: TRBJ1-2
D gene: -
V gene: TRBV4-3
CDR3 length: 17
clone size: -
CDR3 protein: CASSQEVSQGYNYGYTF
CDR3 DNA: TGCGCCAGCAGCCAAGAAGTATCGCAGGGGTATAACTATGGCTACACCTTC

J gene: TRBJ2-7
D gene: -
V gene: TRBV28
CDR3 length: 12
clone size: -
CDR3 protein: CASSLGSYEQYF
CDR3 DNA: TGTGCCAGCAGTTTGGGCAGCTACGAGCAGTACTTC

J gene: TRBJ2-7
D gene: TRBD1
V gene: TRBV5-1
CDR3 length: 16
clone size: -
CDR3 protein: CASSYKIRDRAFEQYF
CDR3 DNA: TGCGCCAGCAGCTACAAAATCCGGGACAGGGCTTTCGAGCAGTACTTC

J gene: TRBJ1-2
D gene: -
V gene: TRBV2
CDR3 length: 15
clone size: -
CDR3 protein: CASTADAAVIYGYTF
CDR3 DNA: TGTGCCAGCACCGCGGACGCAGCGGTTATCTATGGCTACACCTTC

J gene: TRBJ1-3
D gene: -
V gene: TRBV19
CDR3 length: 15
clone size: -
CDR3 protein: CASSISYRAGNTIYF
CDR3 DNA: TGTGCCAGTAGTATCTCCTACAGGGCCGGAAACACCATATATTTT

J gene: TRBJ1-1
D gene: TRBD1
V gene: TRBV10-3
CDR3 length: 15
clone size: few
CDR3 protein: CAIRSQGQGPTEAFF
CDR3 DNA: TGTGCCATCCGGAGTCAGGGACAGGGCCCCACTGAAGCTTTCTTT

J gene: TRBJ1-4
D gene: -
V gene: TRBV19
CDR3 length: 13
clone size: -
CDR3 protein: CASNAQVGEKLFF
CDR3 DNA: TGTGCCAGTAATGCCCAGGTGGGTGAAAAACTGTTTTTT

J gene: TRBJ2-3
D gene: -
V gene: TRBV5-8
CDR3 length: 10
clone size: -
CDR3 protein: CASSPGKQYF
CDR3 DNA: TGTGCCAGCAGCCCCGGGAAGCAGTATTTT

J gene: TRBJ1-5
D gene: -
V gene: TRBV15
CDR3 length: 15
clone size: -
CDR3 protein: CATSRTADSNQPQHF
CDR3 DNA: TGTGCCACCAGCAGAACAGCGGATAGCAATCAGCCCCAGCATTTT

J gene: TRBJ2-7
D gene: -
V gene: TRBV9
CDR3 length: 15
clone size: -
CDR3 protein: CASSVGGTSTYEQYF
CDR3 DNA: TGTGCCAGCAGCGTAGGAGGGACTTCTACCTACGAGCAGTACTTC

J gene: TRBJ1-2
D gene: TRBD1
V gene: TRBV5-1
CDR3 length: 15
clone size: -
CDR3 protein: CASSPRGQAAYGYTF
CDR3 DNA: TGCGCCAGCAGCCCGCGCGGACAGGCGGCCTATGGCTACACCTTC

J gene: TRBJ2-1
D gene: TRBD2
V gene: TRBV6-5
CDR3 length: 15
clone size: -
CDR3 protein: CASSQSGDPYNEQFF
CDR3 DNA: TGTGCCAGCAGCCAAAGCGGGGACCCGTACAATGAGCAGTTCTTC

J gene: TRBJ1-4
D gene: -
V gene: TRBV6-1
CDR3 length: 15
clone size: -
CDR3 protein: CASRSQVTTNEKLFF
CDR3 DNA: TGTGCCAGCAGGTCCCAGGTCACAACTAATGAAAAACTGTTTTTT

J gene: TRBJ1-3
D gene: -
V gene: TRBV4-1
CDR3 length: 15
clone size: -
CDR3 protein: CASSSIQGPGNTIYF
CDR3 DNA: TGCGCCAGCAGCTCTATACAGGGACCTGGAAACACCATATATTTT

J gene: TRBJ2-2
D gene: -
V gene: TRBV19
CDR3 length: 16
clone size: few
CDR3 protein: CASTRGGSLNTGELFF
CDR3 DNA: TGTGCCAGTACCAGGGGTGGCAGCCTGAACACCGGGGAGCTGTTTTTT

J gene: TRBJ2-7
D gene: TRBD1
V gene: TRBV7-8
CDR3 length: 14
clone size: -
CDR3 protein: CASSWDRRSYEQYF
CDR3 DNA: TGTGCCAGCAGCTGGGACAGGCGATCCTACGAGCAGTACTTC

J gene: TRBJ2-5
D gene: TRBD1
V gene: TRBV7-2
CDR3 length: 13
clone size: -
CDR3 protein: CASSGDRVKTQYF
CDR3 DNA: TGTGCCAGCAGCGGGGACAGGGTGAAGACCCAGTACTTC